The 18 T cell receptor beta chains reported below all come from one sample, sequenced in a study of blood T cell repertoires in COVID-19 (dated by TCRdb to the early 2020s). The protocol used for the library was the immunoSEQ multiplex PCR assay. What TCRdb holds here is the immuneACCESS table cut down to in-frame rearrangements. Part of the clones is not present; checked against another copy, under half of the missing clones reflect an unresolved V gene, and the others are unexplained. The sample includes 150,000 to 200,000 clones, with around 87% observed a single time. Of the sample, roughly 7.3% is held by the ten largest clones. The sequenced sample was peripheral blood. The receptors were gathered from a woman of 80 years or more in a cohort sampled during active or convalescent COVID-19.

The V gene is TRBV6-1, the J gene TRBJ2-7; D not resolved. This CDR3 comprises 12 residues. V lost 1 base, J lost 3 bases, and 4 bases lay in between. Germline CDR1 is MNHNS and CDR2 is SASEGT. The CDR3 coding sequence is TGTGCCAGCAGTGAAGGGAGCTACGAGCAGTACGTC. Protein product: CASSEGSYEQYV.

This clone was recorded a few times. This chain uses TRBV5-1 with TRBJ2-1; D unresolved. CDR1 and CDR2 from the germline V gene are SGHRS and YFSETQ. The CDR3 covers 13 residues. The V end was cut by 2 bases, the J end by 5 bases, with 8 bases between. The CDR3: CASSLQPDNEQFF. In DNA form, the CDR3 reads TGCGCCAGCAGCTTACAGCCAGACAATGAGCAGTTCTTC.

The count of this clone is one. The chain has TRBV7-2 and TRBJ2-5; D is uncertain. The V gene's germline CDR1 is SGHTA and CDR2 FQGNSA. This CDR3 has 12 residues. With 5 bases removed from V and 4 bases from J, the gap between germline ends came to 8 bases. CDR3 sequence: CASSPALETQYF. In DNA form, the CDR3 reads TGTGCCAGCAGCCCAGCGTTAGAGACCCAGTACTTC.

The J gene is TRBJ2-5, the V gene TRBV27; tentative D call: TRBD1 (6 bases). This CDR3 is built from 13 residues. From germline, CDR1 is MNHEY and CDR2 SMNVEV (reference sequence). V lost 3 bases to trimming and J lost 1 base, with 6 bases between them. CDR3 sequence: CASSFRGQETQYF. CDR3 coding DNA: TGTGCCAGCAGTTTCAGGGGCCAAGAGACCCAGTACTTC.

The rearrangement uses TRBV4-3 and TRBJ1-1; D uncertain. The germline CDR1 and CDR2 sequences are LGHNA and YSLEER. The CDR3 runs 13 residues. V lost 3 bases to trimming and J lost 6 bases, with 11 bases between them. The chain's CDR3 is CASSHHSQAEAFF. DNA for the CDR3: TGCGCCAGCAGCCACCATTCTCAGGCTGAAGCTTTCTTT.

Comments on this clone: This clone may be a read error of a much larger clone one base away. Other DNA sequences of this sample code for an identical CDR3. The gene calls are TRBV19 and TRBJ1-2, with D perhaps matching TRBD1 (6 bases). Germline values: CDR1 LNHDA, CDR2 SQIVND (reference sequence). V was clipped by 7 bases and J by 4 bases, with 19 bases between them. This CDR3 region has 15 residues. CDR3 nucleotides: TGTGCCAGTATCCAAAGGACGGGGGGCAGCTATGGCTACACCTTC. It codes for CASIQRTGGSYGYTF.

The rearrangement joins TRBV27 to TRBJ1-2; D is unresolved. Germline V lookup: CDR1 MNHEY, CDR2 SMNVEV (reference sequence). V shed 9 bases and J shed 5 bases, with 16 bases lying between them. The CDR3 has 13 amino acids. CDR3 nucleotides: TGTGCCAGTTGGGGAGGGCTGGGGTATGGCTACACCTTC. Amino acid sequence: CASWGGLGYGYTF.

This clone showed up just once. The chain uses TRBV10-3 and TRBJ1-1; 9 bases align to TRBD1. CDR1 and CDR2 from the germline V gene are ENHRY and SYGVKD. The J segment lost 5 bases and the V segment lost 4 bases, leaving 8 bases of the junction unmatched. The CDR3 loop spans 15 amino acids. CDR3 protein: CAISAPGQGLTEAFF. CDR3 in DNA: TGTGCCATCAGTGCCCCCGGACAGGGGTTAACTGAAGCTTTCTTT.

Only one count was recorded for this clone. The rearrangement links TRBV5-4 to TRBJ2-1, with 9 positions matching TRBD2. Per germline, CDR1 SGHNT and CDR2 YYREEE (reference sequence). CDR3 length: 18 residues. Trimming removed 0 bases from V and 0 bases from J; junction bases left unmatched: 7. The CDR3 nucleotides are TGTGCCAGCAGCTTGGCCGGAGTAGCGGGGGCCTCCTACAATGAGCAGTTCTTC. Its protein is CASSLAGVAGASYNEQFF.

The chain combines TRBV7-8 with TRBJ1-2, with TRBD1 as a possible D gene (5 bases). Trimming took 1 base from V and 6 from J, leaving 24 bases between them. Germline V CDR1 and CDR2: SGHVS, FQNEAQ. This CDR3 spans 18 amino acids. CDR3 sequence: CASSLVGGLGFVFNGYTF. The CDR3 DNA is TGTGCCAGCAGCTTAGTGGGGGGACTGGGTTTTGTTTTTAATGGCTACACCTTC.

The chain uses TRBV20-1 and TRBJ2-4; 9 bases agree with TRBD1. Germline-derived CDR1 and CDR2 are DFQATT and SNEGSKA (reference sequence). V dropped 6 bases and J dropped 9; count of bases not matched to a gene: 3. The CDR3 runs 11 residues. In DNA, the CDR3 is TGCAGTGCCCCGGGACAGGGCATTCAGTACTTC. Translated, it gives CSAPGQGIQYF.

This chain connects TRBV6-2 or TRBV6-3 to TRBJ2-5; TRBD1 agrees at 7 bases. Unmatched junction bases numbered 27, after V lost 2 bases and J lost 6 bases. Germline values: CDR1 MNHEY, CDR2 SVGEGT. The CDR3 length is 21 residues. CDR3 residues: CASSYLLKTGSGRGSDQTQYF. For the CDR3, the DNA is TGTGCCAGCAGTTACCTTCTCAAGACAGGGTCAGGAAGAGGTTCTGACCAGACCCAGTACTTC.

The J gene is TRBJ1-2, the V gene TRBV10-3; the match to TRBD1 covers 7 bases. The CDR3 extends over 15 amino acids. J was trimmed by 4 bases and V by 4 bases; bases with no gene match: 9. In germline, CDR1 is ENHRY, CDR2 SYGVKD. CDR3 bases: TGTGCCATCAGTGGTGACAGGGCGAAGGGCTATGGCTACACCTTC. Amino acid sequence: CAISGDRAKGYGYTF.

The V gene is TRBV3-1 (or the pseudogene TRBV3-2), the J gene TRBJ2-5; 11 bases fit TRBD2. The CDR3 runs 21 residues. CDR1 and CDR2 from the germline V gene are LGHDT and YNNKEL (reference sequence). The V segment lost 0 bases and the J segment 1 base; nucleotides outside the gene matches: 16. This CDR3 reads CASSQEFPVASGRFPQETQYF. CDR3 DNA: TGTGCCAGCAGCCAAGAATTCCCGGTGGCTAGCGGGAGGTTCCCCCAAGAGACCCAGTACTTC.

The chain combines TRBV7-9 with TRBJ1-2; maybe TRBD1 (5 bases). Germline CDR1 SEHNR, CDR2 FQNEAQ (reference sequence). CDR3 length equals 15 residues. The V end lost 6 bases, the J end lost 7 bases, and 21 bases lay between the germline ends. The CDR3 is CASRRLLGPKGGYTF. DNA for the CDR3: TGTGCCAGCAGGAGACTCCTGGGGCCAAAGGGTGGCTACACCTTC.

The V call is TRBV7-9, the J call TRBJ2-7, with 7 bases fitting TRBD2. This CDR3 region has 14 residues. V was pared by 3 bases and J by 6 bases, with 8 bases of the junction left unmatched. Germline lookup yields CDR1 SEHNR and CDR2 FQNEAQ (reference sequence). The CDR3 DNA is TGTGCCAGCAGCTTTGGGGAGGGCGGCGGCGAGCAGTACTTC. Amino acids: CASSFGEGGGEQYF.

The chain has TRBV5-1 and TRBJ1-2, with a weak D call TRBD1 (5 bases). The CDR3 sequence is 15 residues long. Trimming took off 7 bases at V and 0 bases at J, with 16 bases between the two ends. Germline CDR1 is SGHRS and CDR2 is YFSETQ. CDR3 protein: CASGGGNTPNYGYTF. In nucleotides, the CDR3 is TGCGCCAGCGGCGGGGGGAATACCCCTAACTATGGCTACACCTTC.

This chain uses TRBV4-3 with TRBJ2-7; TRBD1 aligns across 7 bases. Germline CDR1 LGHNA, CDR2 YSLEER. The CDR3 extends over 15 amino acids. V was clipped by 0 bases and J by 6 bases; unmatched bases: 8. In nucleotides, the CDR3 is TGCGCCAGCAGCCAAGATCAGAGGGGGCTTGGCGAGCAGTACTTC. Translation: CASSQDQRGLGEQYF.